This T cell receptor beta chain appears in the sequencing data of a study of blood T cell repertoires in COVID-19. Across the whole study: Sources were T cells, B-cell-depleted T cells, or PBMCs; the material itself was cDNA or gDNA.

Recruited during active infection, patients (from Seattle) were subsequently followed longitudinally. Authors' processing steps: Estimates of nucleated cell counts were drawn from the amplification of reference gene primers. Clones were read by immunoSEQ multiplex PCR, and TCRdb kept only the in-frame ones, dropping some. V and J calls and clone size are copied from that table; D and trimming were computed from the DNA. The profile covers a few hundred thousand clones, with approximately 86% appearing a single time and around 7.4% taken by the ten largest. This clone was counted a single time. After removal of 4 bases from V and 4 bases from J, the junction contained 5 bases not matched to a gene. Germline assignment: CDR1 SGDLS and CDR2 YYNGEE. CDR3 length equals 15 residues.

This clonotype was sampled from a woman aged 55-75 years with COVID-19, enrolled during active disease. Sample: peripheral blood. The rearrangement uses TRBV9 and TRBJ2-7; 13 positions agree with TRBD2. The CDR3 reads CASSTSGGAVYEQYF. In DNA, the CDR3 is TGTGCCAGCAGCACTAGCGGGGGGGCAGTATACGAGCAGTACTTC.